The 32 T cell receptor beta chains below were found in one sample sequenced in a study of blood T cells in healthy people across ages. Primers used in a second PCR of roughly 6 to 12 cycles were a sample-barcoded 5' primer and a J-beta primer mix. MiXCR, applied by TCRdb to the 5' RACE reads, yields one record per CDR3 protein. In the table there are approximately 1,000,000 distinct CDR3 sequences, 35% to 45% of which are singletons. Material: blood. Receptors originate from a man younger than 35 in good health.

This clonotype was seen only a few times. Here the CDR3 reads CSVEAAPPDTQYF. DNA of the CDR3: TGCAGCGTGGAGGCGGCTCCCCCAGATACGCAGTATTTT. The chain has TRBV29-1 and TRBJ2-3; possibly TRBD2 for D (5 bases). Deletions cut 6 bases from V and 4 bases from J, with 14 bases between. CDR1 and CDR2 from the germline V gene are SQVTM and ANQGSEA. The CDR3 totals 13 residues.

The chain couples TRBV29-1 to TRBJ1-2; D not resolved. The V end was cut by 2 bases, the J end by 0 bases, with 7 bases between. The CDR3 covers 13 residues. Germline assignment: CDR1 SQVTM and CDR2 ANQGSEA. The DNA for the CDR3 is TGCAGCGTTGAACCTCTAACTAACTATGGCTACACCTTC. Translating gives CSVEPLTNYGYTF. The full variable domain, its missing parts supplied by reference TRBV29-1 and TRBJ1-2, is SAVISQKPSRDICQRGTSLTIQCQVDSQVTMMFWYRQQPGQSLTLIATANQGSEATYESGFVIDKFPISRPNLTFSTLTVSNMSPEDSSIYLCSVEPLTNYGYTFGSGTRLTVV.

J is TRBJ2-5 and V is TRBV10-3, with D maybe TRBD1 (6 bases). The DNA end is a closer match to TRBJ2-7, so the J assignment may be wrong. The CDR3 is 15 amino acids. Germline loops: CDR1 ENHRY, CDR2 SYGVKD. This chain's CDR3 is CAISDPTGPDYEQYF. The CDR3 nucleotides are TGTGCCATCAGTGACCCCACAGGGCCCGACTACGAGCAGTACTTC.

The J gene is TRBJ2-2, the V gene TRBV4-3, with D hard to call. The germline gives CDR1 LGHNA, CDR2 YSLEER. Trimming took off 4 bases at V and 5 bases at J, with 8 bases between the two ends. The CDR3 sequence is 13 residues long. The DNA of the CDR3 is TGCGCCAGCAGCCGCCCTGAGACCGGGGAGCTGTTTTTT. Amino acid sequence: CASSRPETGELFF.

Points on this clonotype: At one of its ends the junction is not consistent with the germline gene, which may arise from a read error. J is TRBJ1-1 and V is TRBV6-5; D unresolved. This CDR3 is built from 14 residues. From germline, CDR1 is MNHEY and CDR2 SVGAGI. For the CDR3, the DNA is TGTGCCAGCAGGTACCGAAGAACCAACAATGAAGCTTTCTTT. Translation gives CASRYRRTNNEAFF.

This clonotype came up a few times. This chain links TRBV6-5 with TRBJ2-1, with 9 bases aligning to TRBD2. The trim removed 5 bases at V and 2 bases at J, leaving 4 bases unmatched. Germline CDR1 and CDR2: MNHEY and SVGAGI. The CDR3 consists of 15 residues. The CDR3 loop reads CASSRTSVTYNEQFF. The CDR3 nucleotides read TGTGCCAGCAGTCGGACTAGCGTAACCTACAATGAGCAGTTCTTC.

This clonotype was seen a handful of times. V and J are TRBV4-3 and TRBJ1-2, with 8 bases aligning to TRBD1. Germline V gene lookup returns CDR1 LGHNA and CDR2 YSLEER. This CDR3 is 14 amino acids long. V was clipped by 2 bases and J by 8 bases; unmatched bases: 7. The CDR3 loop reads CASSQPRDRRGYTF. CDR3 DNA sequence: TGCGCCAGCAGCCAACCCCGGGACAGGAGAGGCTACACCTTC.

This rearrangement joins TRBV2 to TRBJ2-3; TRBD1 aligns across 7 bases. This CDR3 has 15 residues. Per the germline V gene, CDR1 is SNHLY and CDR2 is FYNNEI. J was trimmed by 2 bases and V by 3 bases; bases with no gene match: 5. The CDR3 is CASSEGQPPTDTQYF. DNA for the CDR3: TGTGCCAGCAGTGAGGGACAGCCTCCCACAGATACGCAGTATTTT.

The genes are TRBV12-3 or TRBV12-4 and TRBJ1-2, with 8 positions matching TRBD1. V dropped 6 bases and J dropped 5; count of bases not matched to a gene: 11. The CDR3 runs to 15 residues. CDR3 amino acids: CASSPSGQGGYGYTF. In nucleotides, the CDR3 is TGTGCCAGCAGCCCTTCCGGACAGGGCGGGTATGGCTACACCTTC.

The chain is built from TRBV10-3 and TRBJ2-1, with 10 nucleotides matching TRBD2. The CDR3 sequence is 18 residues long. With V trimmed by 0 bases and J by 7 bases, 12 bases remained unmatched. Looked up from germline, CDR1 is ENHRY and CDR2 is SYGVKD. CDR3 coding DNA: TGTGCCATCAGTGAGTCCGGAGAAGCGGGGGGGTTTGGTAATGAGCAGTTCTTC. It encodes CAISESGEAGGFGNEQFF.

This chain joins TRBV14 and TRBJ2-7, with no clear D. Trimming pared 1 base from V and 2 bases from J, leaving 15 bases between. The CDR3 spans 16 residues. CDR1 SGHDN and CDR2 FVKESK come from the germline V gene. The DNA of the CDR3 is TGTGCCAGCAGCCAAGGGATCTCTCTCTTGGCCTACGAGCAGTACTTC. It translates to CASSQGISLLAYEQYF.

The chain couples TRBV2 to TRBJ2-2, with D possibly being TRBD1 (6 bases). The CDR3 consists of 16 residues. Looked up from germline, CDR1 is SNHLY and CDR2 is FYNNEI. Trimming shortened V by 2 bases and J by 3 bases, and 13 bases separated the two germline ends. CDR3 region: CASSEWGHVDTGELFF. The CDR3 nucleotides read TGTGCCAGCAGTGAATGGGGACACGTCGACACCGGGGAGCTGTTTTTT.

V usage is TRBV7-9 and J usage is TRBJ2-3; TRBD1 aligns across 9 bases. The length of the CDR3 is 15 residues. After removal of 1 base from V and 4 bases from J, the junction contained 3 bases not matched to a gene. The V gene's germline CDR1 is SEHNR and CDR2 FQNEAQ (reference sequence). The CDR3, as DNA: TGTGCCAGCAGCTTAGGACAGGGGGTAGCAGATACGCAGTATTTT. Translating it yields CASSLGQGVADTQYF.

The chain recombines TRBV20-1 with TRBJ1-1; no firm D call. The CDR3 length is 13 residues. Per the germline V gene, CDR1 is DFQATT and CDR2 is SNEGSKA (reference sequence). Between the trimmed V and J ends, which lost 3 bases and 1 base, there was a span of 9 bases. The CDR3 sequence is CSASGRTNTEAFF. Written as DNA, the CDR3 is TGCAGTGCTAGTGGGAGGACGAACACTGAAGCTTTCTTT.

This chain uses TRBV5-1 with TRBJ2-5; no clear D gene. Trimming left V 2 bases short and J 4 bases short, with 12 bases between. Looked up from germline, CDR1 is SGHRS and CDR2 is YFSETQ. The CDR3 runs to 14 residues. The CDR3 DNA reads as TGCGCCAGCAGCTTTGGGGAAACTCGAGAGACCCAGTACTTC. It yields the protein CASSFGETRETQYF.

The J gene is TRBJ2-1, the V gene TRBV20-1; 11 bases agree with TRBD1. In germline, CDR1 is DFQATT, CDR2 SNEGSKA (reference sequence). V was pared by 1 base and J by 6 bases, with 14 bases of the junction left unmatched. CDR3 length: 18 amino acids. As DNA, the CDR3 is TGCAGTGCTAGAGGGATATTTGGACAGGGGGCTTCGGGCAATGAGCAGTTCTTC. As protein: CSARGIFGQGASGNEQFF.

This clonotype showed up just a few times. V gene TRBV12-3 or TRBV12-4 combines with J gene TRBJ2-4, with TRBD1 identical over 9 bases. The closer fit of TRBJ2-5 to the DNA end suggests the J call may be wrong. The CDR3 sequence is 15 residues long. CDR3 protein: CASSYRGRGEETQYF. The CDR3 region has the DNA TGTGCCAGCAGCTACAGGGGGCGAGGGGAAGAGACCCAGTACTTC.

This clonotype was found a few times. V gene TRBV5-1 combines with J gene TRBJ2-3; D gene uncertain. CDR3 length equals 14 residues. Germline lookup yields CDR1 SGHRS and CDR2 YFSETQ. The ends were cut back, 4 bases at V and 2 bases at J, with 11 bases in the middle. CDR3 coding DNA: TGCGCCAGCAGCCGAGAGGCTGTCACAGATACGCAGTATTTT. As protein: CASSREAVTDTQYF.

The V gene is TRBV20-1, the J gene TRBJ2-2, with D perhaps matching TRBD1 or TRBD2 (6 bases each). Trimming pared 6 bases from V and 5 bases from J, leaving 13 bases between. The V gene's germline CDR1 is DFQATT and CDR2 SNEGSKA (reference sequence). This CDR3 is built from 13 residues. The DNA for the CDR3 is TGCAGTGCGCACAGGGAGGAGACCGGGGAGCTGTTTTTT. It yields the protein CSAHREETGELFF.

This clonotype was seen repeatedly, ten times or more. The genes are TRBV29-1 and TRBJ1-2; D is ambiguous. The CDR3 totals 12 residues. Germline V gene lookup returns CDR1 SQVTM and CDR2 ANQGSEA. V shed 8 bases and J shed 4 bases, with 14 bases lying between them. The CDR3 spells CSITRVSYGYTF. The DNA for the CDR3 is TGCAGCATCACAAGGGTTTCCTATGGCTACACCTTC.

This clonotype has a handful of counts. The chain carries TRBV4-3 and TRBJ2-3, with D maybe TRBD1 (6 bases). The CDR3 spans 15 residues. The V end lost 4 bases, the J end lost 6 bases, and 17 bases lay between the germline ends. Looked up from germline, CDR1 is LGHNA and CDR2 is YSLEER. The CDR3 nucleotides are TGCGCCAGCAGCCCGTCTGGGGGCGATTACGATACGCAGTATTTT. Encoded protein: CASSPSGGDYDTQYF.

J is TRBJ1-5 and V is TRBV12-5; a weak D match, TRBD1 (5 bases). The germline CDR1 and CDR2 sequences are LGHNT and FRNRAP. This CDR3 spans 14 amino acids. With 5 bases removed from V and 0 bases from J, the gap between germline ends came to 8 bases. The CDR3 bases are TGTGCTAGTGGTAGAGGGGATAGCAATCAGCCCCAGCATTTT. It translates to CASGRGDSNQPQHF.

In this sample, this clonotype turned up once. The chain carries TRBV4-1 and TRBJ2-7; TRBD1 agrees at 7 bases. Germline-derived CDR1 and CDR2 are MGHRA and YSYEKL. The CDR3 totals 16 residues. V gave up 1 base and J gave up 3 bases; unmatched junction bases: 9. CDR3 nucleotide sequence: TGCGCCAGCAGCCAAGGGGGACAGCCCGGGGACTACGAGCAGTACTTC. Its protein product is CASSQGGQPGDYEQYF.

This clonotype showed up just once. The chain links TRBV7-2 to TRBJ2-3; tentatively, D is TRBD2 (6 bases). The CDR3 totals 15 residues. V lost 5 bases, J lost 4 bases, and 16 bases lay in between. Germline V lookup: CDR1 SGHTA, CDR2 FQGNSA. The CDR3 DNA follows: TGTGCCAGCAGCATTTCTACCGCTAGCGCAGATACGCAGTATTTT. Protein sequence: CASSISTASADTQYF.

This clonotype was counted between two and nine times. The chain employs TRBV25-1 and TRBJ2-3, with TRBD2 identical over 9 bases. The CDR3 contains 15 residues. V trimming: 7 bases; J trimming: 4 bases; junction bases outside the gene matches: 9. CDR1 is MGHDK, CDR2 SYGVNS, per germline. CDR3 DNA sequence: TGTGCCAGCACCCGGGCTAGCGGGACGGCAGATACGCAGTATTTT. This translates into CASTRASGTADTQYF.

On this clonotype itself: A read error is possible here, since a much larger clone lies one base away. This chain connects TRBV4-1 to TRBJ1-6; D remains ambiguous. CDR1 is MGHRA and CDR2 is YSYEKL in the germline V gene. The CDR3 runs to 14 residues. This CDR3 reads CASSQEPSTSPPHF. In DNA form, the CDR3 reads TGCGCCAGCAGCCAAGAACCCAGCACTTCACCCCCCCACTTT.

V gene TRBV4-1 combines with J gene TRBJ2-2, with 16 bases that match TRBD2. V lost 3 bases, J lost 7 bases, and 5 bases stayed unmatched. CDR3 size: 17 residues. Germline CDR1 reads MGHRA; CDR2 reads YSYEKL. The CDR3, as DNA: TGCGCCAGCAGCCACGGGACTAGCGGGGGGGCAGTCGGGGAGCTGTTTTTT. Translated, it gives CASSHGTSGGAVGELFF.

This clonotype was found once. The chain uses TRBV20-1 and TRBJ1-3; possibly TRBD1 for D (5 bases). CDR1 is DFQATT, CDR2 SNEGSKA, per germline (reference sequence). Trimming cost V 2 bases and J 2 bases, with 10 bases left between them. The CDR3 sequence is 14 residues long. CDR3 coding DNA: TGCAGTGCTAGATCAGGGAACACTGGAAACACCATATATTTT. Its protein product is CSARSGNTGNTIYF.

The chain uses TRBV20-1 and TRBJ1-1; weak D call: TRBD1 (6 bases). Germline V gives CDR1 DFQATT, CDR2 SNEGSKA (reference sequence). CDR3 size: 14 residues. The V and J ends lost 6 bases and 5 bases respectively, with 19 bases between them. CDR3 residues: CSAPEFAGVTEAFF. CDR3 in DNA: TGCAGTGCCCCCGAGTTCGCAGGGGTTACTGAAGCTTTCTTT.

The chain combines TRBV18 with TRBJ2-5; the D gene is possibly TRBD1 (5 bases). CDR3 length equals 14 residues. The V gene's germline CDR1 is KGHSH and CDR2 LQKENI. Trimming removed 3 bases at V and 0 bases at J, with 8 bases between. CDR3 protein: CASSPSRDQETQYF. CDR3 DNA: TGTGCCAGCTCACCCAGCAGGGACCAAGAGACCCAGTACTTC. Filled out from reference TRBV18 and TRBJ2-5, the complete variable domain reads NAGVMQNPRHLVRRRGQEARLRCSPMKGHSHVYWYRQLPEEGLKFMVYLQKENIIDESGMPKERFSAEFPKEGPSILRIQQVVRGDSAAYFCASSPSRDQETQYFGPGTRLLVL.

The chain couples TRBV9 to TRBJ2-1, with D unclear. The J call is doubtful: the DNA matches TRBJ2-7 better. The germline V gene has CDR1 SGDLS and CDR2 YYNGEE. This CDR3 region has 15 residues. CDR3 in amino acids: CASSETSGAYNEQYF. CDR3 DNA sequence: TGTGCCAGCAGCGAAACGTCGGGCGCCTACAATGAGCAGTACTTC.

With regard to this clonotype: Sequence at one end of the junction differs from germline and may be a read error. This rearrangement joins TRBV4-1 to TRBJ1-2; weak D call: TRBD1 (6 bases). The CDR3 contains 15 residues. Germline V gene lookup returns CDR1 MGHRA and CDR2 YSYEKL. CDR3 loop: CANSQGHREGYGYTF. The CDR3 region has the DNA TGCGCCAACAGCCAGGGACACAGGGAAGGCTATGGCTACACCTTC.